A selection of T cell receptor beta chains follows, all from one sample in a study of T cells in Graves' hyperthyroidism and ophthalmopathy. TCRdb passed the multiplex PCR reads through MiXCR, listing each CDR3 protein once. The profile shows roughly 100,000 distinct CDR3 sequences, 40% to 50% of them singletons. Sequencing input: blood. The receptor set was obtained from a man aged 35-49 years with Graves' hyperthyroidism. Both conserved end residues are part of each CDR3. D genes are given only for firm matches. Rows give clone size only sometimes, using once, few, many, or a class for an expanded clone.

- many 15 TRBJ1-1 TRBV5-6 CASTPKDRLNTEAFF TGTGCCAGCACCCCGAAGGACAGACTGAACACTGAAGCTTTCTTT
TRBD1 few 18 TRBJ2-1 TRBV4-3 CASSQDVLVGQTYNEQFF TGCGCCAGCAGCCAAGATGTCCTCGTGGGACAGACCTACAATGAGCAGTTCTTC
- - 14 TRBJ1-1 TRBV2 CASSEGGRVPEAFF TGTGCCAGCAGTGAAGGGGGCAGGGTCCCTGAAGCTTTCTTT
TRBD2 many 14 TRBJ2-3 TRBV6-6 CASSPGLPTDTQYF TGTGCCAGCAGCCCGGGACTACCCACAGATACGCAGTATTTT
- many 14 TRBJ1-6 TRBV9 CASSVARAASPLHF TGTGCCAGCAGCGTAGCGAGGGCTGCTTCACCCCTCCACTTT
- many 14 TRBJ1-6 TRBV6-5 CASSYGGPNSPLHF TGTGCCAGCAGTTACGGGGGGCCAAATTCACCCCTCCACTTT
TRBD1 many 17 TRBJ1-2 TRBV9 CASSVASGGNGGYGYTF TGTGCCAGCAGCGTAGCTTCAGGGGGCAATGGCGGCTATGGCTACACCTTC
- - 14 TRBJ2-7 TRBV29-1 CSSGGEFNSYEQYF TGCAGCTCCGGGGGAGAATTCAATAGCTACGAGCAGTACTTC
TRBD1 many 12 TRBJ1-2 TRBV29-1 CSAQGAEGGYTF TGCAGCGCACAGGGGGCGGAGGGTGGCTACACCTTC
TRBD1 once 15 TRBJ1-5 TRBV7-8 CASSTGDRWQPPQHF TGTGCCAGCAGCACCGGGGACAGGTGGCAACCGCCCCAGCATTTT
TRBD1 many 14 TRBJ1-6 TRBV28 CASRGQGENSPLHF TGTGCCAGCAGGGGACAGGGAGAAAATTCACCCCTCCACTTT
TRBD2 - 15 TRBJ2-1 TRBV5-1 CASSFAGANVGEQFF TGCGCCAGCAGCTTCGCGGGAGCGAACGTCGGTGAGCAGTTCTTC
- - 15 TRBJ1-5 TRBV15 CATSRDRLCNQPQHF TGTGCCACCAGCAGAGACAGGCTGTGCAATCAGCCCCAGCATTTT
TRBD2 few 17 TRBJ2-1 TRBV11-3 CASRPTPTSGSWNEQFF TGTGCCAGCAGGCCTACTCCGACTAGCGGGAGCTGGAATGAGCAGTTCTTC
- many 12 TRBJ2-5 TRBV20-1 CSARTGGETQYF TGCAGTGCAAGAACGGGGGGCGAGACCCAGTACTTC
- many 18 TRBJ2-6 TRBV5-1 CASSLGVAVFSGANVLTF TGCGCCAGCAGCTTGGGCGTTGCGGTTTTCTCTGGGGCCAACGTCCTGACTTTC
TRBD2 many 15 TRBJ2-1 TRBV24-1 CATSDGAGADNEQFF TGTGCCACCAGTGATGGAGCGGGGGCAGATAATGAGCAGTTCTTC
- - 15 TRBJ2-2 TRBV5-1 CASSWGLTNTGELFF TGCGCCAGCAGCTGGGGACTTACTAACACCGGGGAGCTGTTTTTT
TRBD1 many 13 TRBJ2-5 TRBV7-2 CASSSGGARPQYF TGTGCCAGCAGTTCAGGGGGCGCAAGGCCCCAGTACTTC
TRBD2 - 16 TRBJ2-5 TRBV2 CASSEPRAGGAETQYF TGTGCCAGCAGTGAGCCCCGAGCGGGAGGGGCAGAGACCCAGTACTTC
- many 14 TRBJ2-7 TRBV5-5 CASSLWGNGYEQYF TGTGCCAGCAGCTTGTGGGGGAATGGGTACGAGCAGTACTTC
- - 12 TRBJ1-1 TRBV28 CASTSGDTEAFF TGTGCCAGCACGAGTGGGGACACTGAAGCTTTCTTT
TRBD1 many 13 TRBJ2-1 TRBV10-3 CAISEGQGHEQFF TGTGCCATCAGTGAGGGACAGGGGCATGAGCAGTTCTTC
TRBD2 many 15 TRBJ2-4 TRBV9 CASSVNGLAMTIQYF TGTGCCAGCAGCGTAAACGGACTAGCGATGACCATTCAGTACTTC
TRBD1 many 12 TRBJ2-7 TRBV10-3 CAIGTGGREQYF TGTGCCATCGGGACAGGGGGCCGCGAGCAGTACTTC
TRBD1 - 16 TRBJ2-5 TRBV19 CASSIKGQGARETQYF TGTGCCAGTAGTATCAAGGGACAGGGGGCTCGGGAGACCCAGTACTTC
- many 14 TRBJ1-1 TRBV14 CASSQVPRNTEAFF TGTGCCAGCAGCCAAGTTCCCCGGAACACTGAAGCTTTCTTT
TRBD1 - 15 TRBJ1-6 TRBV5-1 CAGSLATGEISPLHF TGCGCCGGCAGCTTGGCTACAGGGGAGATATCACCCCTCCACTTT
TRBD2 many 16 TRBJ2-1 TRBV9 CASSVPSGGFHNEQFF TGTGCCAGCAGCGTCCCGAGCGGGGGGTTCCACAATGAGCAGTTCTTC
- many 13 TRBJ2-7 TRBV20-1 CSARDLQTYEQYF TGCAGTGCTAGAGATTTACAGACCTACGAGCAGTACTTC
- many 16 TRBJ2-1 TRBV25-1 CASSVGGRSSYNEQFF TGTGCCAGCAGTGTAGGGGGGAGGAGCTCCTACAATGAGCAGTTCTTC
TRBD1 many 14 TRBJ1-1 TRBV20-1 CSARAGTGFTEAFF TGCAGTGCTAGAGCAGGGACAGGGTTCACTGAAGCTTTCTTT
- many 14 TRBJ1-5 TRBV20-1 CSARDHRENQPQHF TGCAGTGCTAGAGATCACAGGGAAAATCAGCCCCAGCATTTT
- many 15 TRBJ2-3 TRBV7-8 CASSQERLSTDTQYF TGTGCCAGCAGCCAAGAGAGACTTAGCACAGATACGCAGTATTTT